This record looks at one T cell receptor beta chain sequence and its context. The antigen remains unidentified. At one of its ends the junction is not consistent with the germline gene, which may arise from a read error. The protocol was immunoSEQ multiplex PCR, while the TCRdb copy is restricted to in-frame clones and leaves out a portion. Of approximately 10,000 clones listed, roughly 70% are singletons. The sample is drawn from a study of regulatory dendritic cells for organ transplantation. Overall study: Regulatory dendritic cells came from monocytes given vitamin D3 and IL-10.

This CDR3 has 16 amino acids. Germline V gives CDR1 SGHNT, CDR2 YYREEE (reference sequence). Study results and caveats: Mature dendritic cells appeared to drive more memory CD8+ clonal expansion than regulatory ones. Naive CD4+ and CD8+ repertoires were highly diverse; memory CD8+ was most oligoclonal.

Sorted subsets were CFSE-labeled and cultured approximately 5 days with allogeneic dendritic cells. Sequencing used memory CD4+ T cells from blood cultured with regulatory dendritic cells. Specified subset: CD45RO+ memory T cells. The V gene is TRBV5-4, the J gene TRBJ1-1; D is uncertain. The receptor comes from a human donor in good health. The CDR3 DNA reads TGCGCCAGCAGCCAAGATCCCGCAGGTTTGAACACTGAAGCTTTCTTT. Amino acids: CASSQDPAGLNTEAFF.